The 23 T cell receptor beta chains listed next were all sequenced from one sample in a study of control samples from healthy donors and cancer patients. Libraries were prepared by immunoSEQ multiplex PCR; TCRdb keeps only in-frame clonotypes and omits some of them. The sample yields about 160,000 clones, about 94% seen once. The sample consisted of PBMCs. These receptors came from a man in his 60s with colorectal cancer.

The CDR3 region is CASSLRQGRLSRGGYTF. The CDR3 DNA is TGTGCCAGCAGTCTACGACAGGGGCGCTTGTCTAGAGGTGGCTACACCTTC. The V gene is TRBV27, the J gene TRBJ1-2, with 8 positions matching TRBD1. Germline lookup yields CDR1 MNHEY and CDR2 SMNVEV (reference sequence). V gave up 5 bases and J gave up 7 bases; unmatched junction bases: 18. The CDR3 is 17 residues long.

CDR3 sequence (DNA): TGTGCCTGGAGTGTACGGGGGCGAGCCCTCTACGAGCAGTACTTC. The encoded protein is CAWSVRGRALYEQYF. V is TRBV30 and J is TRBJ2-7; D tentatively fits TRBD1 or TRBD2 (6 bases each). The length of the CDR3 is 15 residues. Germline values: CDR1 GTSNPN, CDR2 SVGIG (reference sequence). The V gene lost 0 bases and the J gene lost 3 bases, with 15 bases spanning the gap.

CDR3 loop: CASSMAGLQETQYF. The CDR3 bases are TGTGCCAGTAGTATGGCAGGGCTTCAAGAGACCCAGTACTTC. The gene calls are TRBV19 and TRBJ2-5; D is perhaps TRBD1 (5 bases). Germline V gene data show CDR1 as LNHDA and CDR2 as SQIVND (reference sequence). Trimming cost V 3 bases and J 2 bases, with 10 bases left between them. The CDR3 totals 14 residues.

This chain links TRBV19 with TRBJ2-5; 11 bases agree with TRBD1. Trimming removed 5 bases from V and 5 bases from J; junction bases left unmatched: 4. The CDR3 has 14 amino acids. Germline CDR1 is LNHDA and CDR2 is SQIVND (reference sequence). The CDR3 region has the DNA TGTGCCAGTAGTCCGGACAGGGGGCGGGAGACCCAGTACTTC. This gives the protein CASSPDRGRETQYF.

CDR3 protein: CASSPFSGTTNYGYTF. The CDR3 DNA follows: TGTGCCAGTAGCCCCTTCTCGGGGACGACTAACTATGGCTACACCTTC. This chain connects TRBV19 to TRBJ1-2; D may be TRBD1 (5 bases). Germline V gene sequence: CDR1 LNHDA, CDR2 SQIVND (reference sequence). The CDR3 consists of 16 residues. V was trimmed by 6 bases and J by 0 bases, leaving 17 bases between them.

The chain recombines TRBV12-3 or TRBV12-4 with TRBJ1-5, with D uncertain. This CDR3 spans 12 amino acids. V was clipped by 6 bases and J by 7 bases, with 10 bases between them. CDR3 DNA: TGTGCCAGCAGCACCCCTGGGCAGCCCCAGCATTTT. Translating gives CASSTPGQPQHF.

The count of this clone is one. The gene calls are TRBV5-1 and TRBJ1-1; perhaps TRBD1 as D (5 bases). The V and J ends lost 2 bases and 1 base respectively, with 12 bases between them. The germline V gene has CDR1 SGHRS and CDR2 YFSETQ. The CDR3 has 15 residues. As DNA, the CDR3 is TGCGCCAGCAGCTTCCCCGACAGAGGGAACACTGAAGCTTTCTTT. This codes for CASSFPDRGNTEAFF.

V is TRBV19 and J is TRBJ1-5, with D unclear. The CDR3 consists of 14 residues. Germline lookup yields CDR1 LNHDA and CDR2 SQIVND (reference sequence). Trimming removed 4 bases at V and 9 bases at J, with 16 bases between. The CDR3 loop reads CASSKVQRTAPQHF. CDR3 in DNA: TGTGCCAGTAGTAAGGTACAGCGAACCGCGCCCCAGCATTTT. Variable domain in full (rest from reference TRBV19 and TRBJ1-5): DGGITQSPKYLFRKEGQNVTLSCEQNLNHDAMYWYRQDPGQGLRLIYYSQIVNDFQKGDIAEGYSVSREKKESFPLTVTSAQKNPTAFYLCASSKVQRTAPQHFGDGTRLSIL.

This sequence joins TRBV21-1 and TRBJ2-3; whether TRBD2, the table's D call, matches the DNA was not checked. TRBV21-1 is a pseudogene locus. This CDR3 spans 18 amino acids. The CDR3 protein is CASSKGAPRLAGTDTQYF. The CDR3 nucleotides read TGTGCCAGCAGCAAAGGGGCCCCCAGACTAGCGGGCACAGATACGCAGTATTTT.

The CDR3 bases are TGTGCCAGCCGAAATGTGGGAGGATCTGGGGCCAACGTCCTGACTTTC. Protein product: CASRNVGGSGANVLTF. The rearrangement uses TRBV9 and TRBJ2-6, with a weak D call TRBD2 (6 bases). V shed 7 bases and J shed 1 base, with 15 bases lying between them. CDR3 length: 16 amino acids. The germline CDR1 and CDR2 sequences are SGDLS and YYNGEE.

The chain uses TRBV30 and TRBJ1-2; D call uncertain. V was pared by 4 bases and J by 0 bases, with 21 bases between. The CDR3 contains 17 residues. Germline lookup yields CDR1 GTSNPN and CDR2 SVGIG (reference sequence). The DNA for the CDR3 is TGTGCCTGGATATCCGACGGGGTTGGTCTCCCTAACTATGGCTACACCTTC. Translation gives CAWISDGVGLPNYGYTF. The variable domain in full, with the rest retrieved from reference TRBV30 and TRBJ1-2, is SQTIHQWPATLVQPVGSPLSLECTVEGTSNPNLYWYRQAAGRGLQLLFYSVGIGQISSEVPQNLSASRPQDRQFILSSKKLLLSDSGFYLCAWISDGVGLPNYGYTFGSGTRLTVV.

CDR3 amino acids: CASSPGNTDTQYF. CDR3 coding DNA: TGTGCCAGCAGCCCCGGGAACACAGATACGCAGTATTTT. The chain recombines TRBV7-9 with TRBJ2-3, with D perhaps TRBD2 (5 bases). The CDR3 loop spans 13 amino acids. Trimming stripped 5 bases from V and 2 bases from J, with 8 bases between. Germline values: CDR1 SEHNR, CDR2 FQNEAQ (reference sequence). The full variable domain, with the rest looked up from reference TRBV7-9 and TRBJ2-3, is DTGVSQNPRHKITKRGQNVTFRCDPISEHNRLYWYRQTLGQGPEFLTYFQNEAQLEKSRLLSDRFSAERPKGSFSTLEIQRTEQGDSAMYLCASSPGNTDTQYFGPGTRLTVL.

The chain has TRBV11-3 and TRBJ1-1; D remains unclear. CDR3 length: 13 amino acids. The V and J ends lost 5 bases and 5 bases respectively, with 12 bases between them. Germline V gene data show CDR1 as SGHNT and CDR2 as YENEEA. CDR3 loop: CASSLDLGTEAFF. The CDR3 DNA is TGTGCCAGCAGCCTTGACTTGGGGACTGAAGCTTTCTTT.

This rearrangement joins TRBV7-8 to TRBJ2-6, with D maybe TRBD1 (5 bases). Trimming took 3 bases from V and 4 from J, leaving 10 bases between them. CDR1 is SGHVS, CDR2 FQNEAQ, per germline. The CDR3 loop spans 15 amino acids. For the CDR3, the DNA is TGTGCCAGCAGCTTGACAGATGCCGGGGCCAACGTCCTGACTTTC. As protein: CASSLTDAGANVLTF.

The chain combines TRBV19 with TRBJ2-5; 11 bases match TRBD2. V lost 5 bases, J lost 1 base, and 6 bases stayed unmatched. The CDR3 loop spans 16 amino acids. CDR1 and CDR2 (germline): LNHDA, SQIVND (reference sequence). CDR3 in amino acids: CASSSLAGAIQETQYF. The CDR3 bases are TGTGCCAGTAGTTCACTAGCGGGGGCCATCCAAGAGACCCAGTACTTC.

The genes are TRBV4-1 and TRBJ1-6, with D unresolved. The V gene lost 0 bases and the J gene lost 0 bases, with 12 bases spanning the gap. The CDR3 runs to 18 residues. Germline V gene sequence: CDR1 MGHRA, CDR2 YSYEKL. This CDR3 is CASSQELARSSYNSPLHF. CDR3 DNA sequence: TGCGCCAGCAGCCAAGAGTTGGCCAGGAGCTCCTATAATTCACCCCTCCACTTT.

This clone was seen once. This chain joins TRBV7-9 and TRBJ2-1, with TRBD1 matching 11 bases. Germline V gene lookup returns CDR1 SEHNR and CDR2 FQNEAQ (reference sequence). The CDR3 has 15 residues. Trimming took 6 bases from V and 2 from J; bases not matched to a gene: 3. DNA for the CDR3: TGTGCCAGCAGTCGGACAGGGGGCACCTACAATGAGCAGTTCTTC. This sequence encodes CASSRTGGTYNEQFF.

J is TRBJ2-3 and V is TRBV6-6; 15 nucleotides match TRBD2. The ends lost 5 bases at V and 2 bases at J; junction bases unmatched: 8. CDR1 and CDR2 (germline): MNHNY, SVGAGI (reference sequence). The CDR3 sequence is 18 residues long. Written as DNA, the CDR3 is TGTGCCAGCAGTCTCCGGAGGACTAGCGGGGGGGCCACAGATACGCAGTATTTT. Protein product: CASSLRRTSGGATDTQYF.

The gene calls are TRBV19 and TRBJ2-6; possibly TRBD1 for D (6 bases). From germline, CDR1 is LNHDA and CDR2 SQIVND (reference sequence). The CDR3 runs to 17 residues. V lost 1 base to trimming and J lost 4 bases, with 14 bases between them. This CDR3 reads CASSIVTGQAGANVLTF. Here the CDR3 DNA reads TGTGCCAGTAGTATAGTCACAGGGCAAGCCGGGGCCAACGTCCTGACTTTC.

The rearrangement links TRBV7-2 to TRBJ2-3, with TRBD1 identical over 9 bases. The CDR3 is 15 amino acids. V gave up 5 bases and J gave up 1 base; unmatched junction bases: 4. In germline, CDR1 is SGHTA, CDR2 FQGNSA. CDR3 bases: TGTGCCAGCAGCCAACAGGGGGCTGGCACAGATACGCAGTATTTT. This sequence encodes CASSQQGAGTDTQYF.

The rearrangement joins TRBV24-1 to TRBJ2-7, with 8 bases lining up with TRBD1. Germline V gene data show CDR1 as KGHDR and CDR2 as SFDVKD. V lost 5 bases and J lost 6; bases outside the gene matches: 14. This CDR3 comprises 16 residues. CDR3 nucleotide sequence: TGTGCCACCAGTGGCTGGTGCGAGACAGGGGAAGGCGAGCAGTACTTC. As protein: CATSGWCETGEGEQYF.

In its sample, this clone was seen a few times. The J gene is TRBJ1-6, the V gene TRBV6-4, with 7 bases that match TRBD1. The V and J ends lost 6 bases and 7 bases, in that order; junction bases with no gene match: 6. In germline, CDR1 is MRHNA, CDR2 SNTAGT. The CDR3 is 14 residues long. CDR3 in amino acids: CASSPTGTNSPLHF. CDR3 DNA sequence: TGTGCCAGCAGCCCGACAGGGACGAATTCACCCCTCCACTTT.

V is TRBV5-1 and J is TRBJ2-4; weak D call: TRBD2 (6 bases). V lost 5 bases and J 2 bases, leaving 17 bases between the germline ends. The CDR3 extends over 16 amino acids. The germline gives CDR1 SGHRS, CDR2 YFSETQ. The CDR3 region has the DNA TGCGCCAGCAGTCCCAATGCGGGCGGGACCAAAAACATTCAGTACTTC. Amino acid sequence: CASSPNAGGTKNIQYF. Looking up the rest from reference TRBV5-1 and TRBJ2-4 gives the full variable domain: KAGVTQTPRYLIKTRGQQVTLSCSPISGHRSVSWYQQTPGQGLQFLFEYFSETQRNKGNFPGRFSGRQFSNSRSEMNVSTLELGDSALYLCASSPNAGGTKNIQYFGAGTRLSVL.